The clone carrying this TCR beta chain was seen many times. Its antigen is undetermined. Every sample yielded at least 6.5 million isolated PBMCs. This sample was included in a study of blood T cells in healthy people across ages. Looking at the study overall: Capture by template switching was about one barcoded beta molecule per two T cells. Study-wide findings and caveats: Higher diversity, along with more naive CD4+ cells, distinguished long-lived donors from aged donors.

A second about 6 to 11 cycle PCR used barcoded and J-beta primers. Each CDR3 protein gets one entry after TCRdb re-called the 5' RACE reads with MiXCR. This sample has about 1 million distinct CDR3 sequences, with 45% found just once. The CDR3 is 15 residues long. The material sequenced was blood. This sequence originates from a woman in her sixties or seventies in good health. The chain combines TRBV21-1 with TRBJ2-1; TRBD1, the table's D call, was not compared with the DNA. TRBV21-1 is an annotated pseudogene. For the CDR3, the DNA is TGTGCCAGCAGCCAGGGGACAGGGATATGCAATGAGCAGTTCTTC. It yields the protein CASSQGTGICNEQFF.